Following are 19 T cell receptor beta chains from one sample sequenced in a study of CD8+ T cells in alopecia areata. As the sequencing template, cDNA was produced by extracting RNA and reverse transcribing it. Assay: immunoSEQ multiplex PCR; the TCRdb copy retains only in-frame clones and omits some. The data list 270,000 or so clones, none observed once; more than 0.95% falls to the top ten. A panel of CD4, CD8alpha, NKG2D, NKG2ACE and other markers served to sort pooled cutaneous lymph node cells. Sequenced material: CD4+ T cells sorted from a lymph node. The source is a C3H/HeJ mouse with alopecia areata. This strain has MHC haplotype H2-k.

In its sample, this clone was seen a few times. Genes here carry mouse names. The CDR3 end falls 4 residues outside the read, so it is completed with the germline J gene. The chain recombines TRBV13-3 with TRBJ1-2; TRBD1 aligns across 8 bases. The CDR3 is 13 amino acids. Germline V gene sequence: CDR1 NNHDY, CDR2 SYVADS. The sequenced CDR3 bases are TGTGCCAGCAGTGATGCAGACAGGGGC. Translating it yields CASSDADRG. The whole CDR3 sequence reads CASSDADRGDYTF.

Regarding this clone: The gene names here belong to mouse. The read ends 4 residues shy of where the CDR3 ends; the end is completed using the germline J gene. At the DNA level, this CDR3 is encoded by other sequences in the same sample as well. The chain is built from TRBV13-3 and TRBJ2-5; 7 bases line up with TRBD2. Germline V gene sequence: CDR1 NNHDY, CDR2 SYVADS. The ends lost 2 bases at V and 3 bases at J; junction bases unmatched: 0. The CDR3 consists of 13 residues. CDR3 amino acids: CASSETGQDTQYF. The CDR3 bases that were read are TGTGCCAGCAGTGAGACTGGGCAAGAC.

Only a few counts were recorded for this clone. The gene symbols are mouse symbols. The missing CDR3 end, 4 residues past where the read stops, is filled in from the germline J gene. Other DNA variants within this sample encode the same CDR3. V and J are TRBV13-1 and TRBJ1-2; maybe TRBD1 (6 bases). The CDR3 length is 14 residues. The germline V gene encodes CDR1 NSHNY and CDR2 SYGAGN. The V end lost 3 bases, the J end lost 0 bases, and 9 bases lay between the germline ends. The CDR3 reads CASSAGGANSDYTF. Incomplete CDR3 DNA: TGTGCCAGCAGTGCGGGGGGCGCAAACTCC.

The table lists this clone with a few counts. Here the gene names and germline are mouse. The read is 4 residues too short to cover the CDR3 end, so that end is filled in from the germline J gene. The rearrangement uses TRBV13-1 and TRBJ2-7; 7 nucleotides agree with TRBD1. Germline CDR1 and CDR2: NSHNY and SYGAGN. J gave up 0 bases and V 1 base, and 4 bases lay outside the gene matches. CDR3 length equals 15 residues. Incomplete CDR3 DNA: TGTGCCAGCAGTGATTGGGGACAGAGCTCCTAT. Translation gives CASSDWGQSSY. The full CDR3 protein reads CASSDWGQSSYEQYF.

On this clone itself: Gene names are the mouse ones. The observed sequence ends 3 residues before the CDR3 terminus, with the missing tail filled in from the germline J gene. Distinct nucleotide sequences in the sample also encode this CDR3. The V and J genes are TRBV1 and TRBJ1-6; TRBD1 matches at 10 bases. TRBJ1-6 has ORF status, its function being uncertain. The ends lost 3 bases at V and 7 bases at J; junction bases unmatched: 3. Germline values: CDR1 NSQYPW, CDR2 LRSPGD (reference sequence). This CDR3 comprises 15 residues. CDR3 DNA (partial): TGCACCTGCAGTGCCGACAGGGGGCACAATTCGCCC. Encoded protein: CTCSADRGHNSP. Given in full, the CDR3 is CTCSADRGHNSPLYF.

A word on this clone: All gene names here are mouse names. The CDR3 end lies 4 residues beyond the end of the read and is filled in from the germline J gene. The chain carries TRBV1 and TRBJ2-1; TRBD2 agrees at 11 bases. CDR3 length: 15 residues. Per germline, CDR1 NSQYPW and CDR2 LRSPGD (reference sequence). J gave up 3 bases and V 6 bases, and 4 bases lay outside the gene matches. CDR3 sequence reads: CTCRAGLGGYAEQFF. The covered CDR3 bases are TGCACCTGCAGAGCCGGACTGGGGGGCTATGCT.

Of note for this clone: The genes and germline here are from mouse. The read halts 4 residues ahead of the CDR3 end, with the missing end drawn from the germline J gene. V and J are TRBV13-1 and TRBJ2-1; D is uncertain. The CDR3 covers 15 residues. The germline V gene has CDR1 NSHNY and CDR2 SYGAGN. The CDR3 spells CASSDERMDGAEQFF. The sequenced part of the CDR3 DNA is TGTGCCAGCAGTGATGAGAGGATGGATGGGGCT.

For this clone: Gene names and germline refer to mouse. The read ends 4 residues before the CDR3 terminus; that terminus is restored from the germline J gene. This chain links TRBV5 with TRBJ2-7; TRBD2 matches 11 bases. The germline V gene encodes CDR1 LGHNA and CDR2 YNLKQL (reference sequence). The CDR3 loop spans 14 amino acids. The CDR3: CASSQVDWGDEQYF. The DNA read from the CDR3 is TGTGCCAGCAGCCAAGTGGACTGGGGGGAT.

This clone was recorded a few times. Gene labels here are mouse ones. The CDR3 is cut off 4 residues early in the read; its end comes from the germline J gene. The same CDR3 also results from other DNA sequences found in this sample. The chain links TRBV31 to TRBJ2-1; 9 nucleotides line up with TRBD1. The CDR3 length is 13 residues. J was trimmed by 6 bases and V by 3 bases; bases with no gene match: 3. CDR1 GKSSPN and CDR2 SITVG come from the germline V gene. CDR3 DNA (partial): TGTGCCTGGAGCCCGGGACAGGGTGCT. Translated: CAWSPGQGA. The entire CDR3 is CAWSPGQGAEQFF.

This clone was recorded a few times. Genes and germline are mouse. The read is 4 residues too short to cover the CDR3 end, so that end is filled in from the germline J gene. This chain connects TRBV13-1 to TRBJ2-1, with D possibly matching TRBD1 (5 bases). CDR1 and CDR2 (germline): NSHNY, SYGAGN. This CDR3 spans 13 amino acids. The chain's CDR3 is CASSDRQKAEQFF. The part of the CDR3 DNA that was read is TGTGCCAGCAGTGATCGACAGAAGGCT.

With respect to this clone: Mouse names are used for the genes. The read falls 4 residues short of the CDR3 end, and the missing part is taken from the germline J gene. The chain carries TRBV13-1 and TRBJ2-2; tentative D call: TRBD1 (7 bases). The V gene's germline CDR1 is NSHNY and CDR2 SYGAGN. This CDR3 region has 14 residues. V was pared by 9 bases and J by 3 bases, with 15 bases between. The CDR3 is CATKGGRDTGQLYF. The part of the CDR3 DNA that was read is TGTGCCACCAAAGGGGGCAGGGACACCGGG.

Points on this clone: The genes are named according to mouse. The read comes to an end 4 residues before the CDR3 does, leaving the germline J gene to fill in the end. This specimen includes other DNA sequences encoding the same CDR3. This chain joins TRBV1 and TRBJ2-4; 9 bases agree with TRBD2. Germline V CDR1 and CDR2: NSQYPW, LRSPGD (reference sequence). With 3 bases clipped from V and 0 bases from J, the junction kept 1 base outside the gene matches. The CDR3 totals 15 residues. The sequenced CDR3 bases are TGCACCTGCAGTGCTACTGGGGGGAGTCAAAAC. Translated, it gives CTCSATGGSQN. The complete CDR3 protein is CTCSATGGSQNTLYF.

This clone occurred a few times. Gene names follow the mouse nomenclature. With the read ending 4 residues before the CDR3 end, the germline J gene is used to fill in that end. The chain uses TRBV19 and TRBJ2-5, with TRBD1 matching over 8 bases. The CDR3 totals 14 residues. Per the germline V gene, CDR1 is FNHDT and CDR2 is SITEND (reference sequence). CDR3 residues: CASSIQGAGDTQYF. Partial CDR3 DNA: TGTGCCAGCAGTATACAGGGGGCAGGTGAC. The variable domain in full, with the rest retrieved from reference TRBV19 and TRBJ2-5, is GGIITQTPKFLIGQEGQKLTLKCQQNFNHDTMYWYRQDSGKGLRLIYYSITENDLQKGDLSEGYDASREKKSSFSLTVTSAQKNEMAVFLCASSIQGAGDTQYFGPGTRLLVL.

This clone showed up just a few times. Gene names refer to mouse genes. Coverage ceases 4 residues before the CDR3 finishes, and the germline J gene fills in the end. V is TRBV4 and J is TRBJ2-2; 11 bases agree with TRBD2. The CDR3 has 16 amino acids. After removal of 5 bases from V and 1 base from J, the junction contained 3 bases not matched to a gene. Germline V lookup: CDR1 LGHDT, CDR2 YNNKQL (reference sequence). The CDR3 sequence is CASSTGTGGNTGQLYF. The sequenced CDR3 bases are TGTGCCAGCAGCACCGGGACTGGGGGAAACACCGGG.

About this clone: These gene names are mouse names. The CDR3 end is not reached by the read, which stops 4 residues before it; the germline J gene fills it in. The V and J genes are TRBV14 and TRBJ1-1; D remains unclear. The germline CDR1 and CDR2 sequences are SGHDT and FRDEAV. Trimming took off 4 bases at V and 1 base at J, with 5 bases between the two ends. This CDR3 region has 12 residues. The CDR3 loop reads CASSIQNTEVFF. The covered CDR3 bases are TGTGCCAGCAGTATCCAAAACACA. Full variable domain (rest looked up from reference TRBV14 and TRBJ1-1): EAGVTQSPRYAVLQEGQAVSFWCDPISGHDTLYWYQQPRDQGPQLLVYFRDEAVIDNSQLPSDRFSAVRPKGTNSTLKIQSAKQGDTATYLCASSIQNTEVFFGKGTRLTVV.

The table lists this clone with a few counts. Gene labels here are mouse ones. Read coverage stops 4 residues before the CDR3 terminus; the germline J gene supplies the remainder. V and J are TRBV31 and TRBJ2-1, with TRBD2 identical over 8 bases. This CDR3 comprises 14 residues. V gave up 3 bases and J gave up 3 bases; unmatched junction bases: 4. Germline lookup yields CDR1 GKSSPN and CDR2 SITVG. CDR3 in amino acids: CAWRGTGTYAEQFF. Partial CDR3 DNA: TGTGCCTGGAGGGGGACTGGAACCTATGCT.

This clone was recorded at least ten times. The gene names here belong to mouse. The read terminates 4 residues before the CDR3 end, so the remaining end is supplied by the germline J gene. Other DNA sequences in the same sample also yield this CDR3. V is TRBV5 and J is TRBJ1-2; weak D call: TRBD1 (6 bases). Trimming pared 0 bases from V and 0 bases from J, leaving 8 bases between. Germline V lookup: CDR1 LGHNA, CDR2 YNLKQL (reference sequence). This CDR3 is 15 amino acids long. The covered CDR3 bases are TGTGCCAGCAGCCAAGATAGGACAGCAAACTCC. Its protein product is CASSQDRTANS. The full CDR3 protein is CASSQDRTANSDYTF.

This clone has only a few counts. One end of the junction fails to match germline, which may point to a read error. The gene names given are mouse names. The read halts 4 residues ahead of the CDR3 end, with the missing end drawn from the germline J gene. The chain employs TRBV13-2 and TRBJ1-2; D is possibly TRBD1 (5 bases). The CDR3 totals 14 residues. The germline V gene encodes CDR1 NNHNN and CDR2 SYGAGS (reference sequence). The CDR3 protein is CASGDGGKDSDYTF. The part of the CDR3 DNA that was read is TGTGCCAGCGGGGATGGGGGAAAGGACTCC.

A few counts support this clone. Gene names and germline refer to mouse. Coverage ceases 4 residues before the CDR3 finishes, and the germline J gene fills in the end. The rearrangement joins TRBV17 to TRBJ2-5; 8 nucleotides agree with TRBD1. Per germline, CDR1 MNHDT and CDR2 YYDKIL. The J segment lost 0 bases and the V segment lost 11 bases, leaving 4 bases of the junction unmatched. CDR3 length equals 13 residues. CDR3 protein: CAAGTGNQDTQYF. The sequenced part of the CDR3 DNA is TGTGCTGCCGGGACAGGTAACCAAGAC.